Following are 30 T cell receptor beta chains from one sample sequenced in a study of control samples from healthy donors and cancer patients. Sequenced by immunoSEQ multiplex PCR; TCRdb stores in-frame clones only, minus some. This repertoire shows about 71,000 clones, around 92% found once; its top ten account for around a fifth. The specimen was PBMCs. These TCRs come from a man in his fifties or sixties with lung cancer.

The CDR3 reads CASSPDRGRSPLHF. DNA for the CDR3: TGTGCCAGCAGCCCGGACAGGGGGCGGTCACCCCTCCACTTT. The chain combines TRBV2 with TRBJ1-6, with 11 bases matching TRBD1. V trimming: 6 bases; J trimming: 10 bases; junction bases outside the gene matches: 5. The germline V gene encodes CDR1 SNHLY and CDR2 FYNNEI. This CDR3 contains 14 residues.

This clone was counted a single time. The V gene is TRBV2, the J gene TRBJ1-4; D ambiguous. The germline V gene has CDR1 SNHLY and CDR2 FYNNEI. V lost 5 bases and J lost 4, with 11 bases in between. This CDR3 spans 14 amino acids. CDR3 in amino acids: CASSSGLFNEKLFF. CDR3 bases: TGTGCCAGCAGTTCAGGCCTGTTTAATGAAAAACTGTTTTTT.

This sequence joins TRBV5-6 and TRBJ2-7; TRBD2 matches at 9 bases. Germline V gives CDR1 SGHDT, CDR2 YYEEEE. This CDR3 has 13 amino acids. Trimming at V came to 0 bases and at J to 12 bases, leaving 7 bases not matched to a gene. In nucleotides, the CDR3 is TGTGCCAGCAGCTTGGTTAGCGGGGGCCGAGCGTACGTC. Translated: CASSLVSGGRAYV.

The chain's CDR3 is CASSLAGRGGTDTQYF. For the CDR3, the DNA is TGCGCCAGCAGCTTGGCGGGGCGGGGGGGCACAGATACGCAGTATTTT. The gene calls are TRBV5-1 and TRBJ2-3; 8 nucleotides match TRBD2. V was clipped by 0 bases and J by 1 base; unmatched bases: 4. From germline, CDR1 is SGHRS and CDR2 YFSETQ. The CDR3 consists of 16 residues.

The gene calls are TRBV5-1 and TRBJ1-6; D is unclear. The CDR3 is made up of 14 amino acids. Trimming removed 3 bases from V and 6 bases from J, with 10 bases in between. From germline, CDR1 is SGHRS and CDR2 YFSETQ. The CDR3 DNA is TGCGCCAGCAGCTCAGAGACGAGTAATTCACCCCTCCACTTT. Translation gives CASSSETSNSPLHF.

This chain links TRBV14 with TRBJ1-3; D perhaps matches TRBD1 (5 bases). CDR3 length: 14 residues. Germline values: CDR1 SGHDN, CDR2 FVKESK. The V gene lost 1 base and the J gene lost 2 bases, with 6 bases spanning the gap. The CDR3 DNA follows: TGTGCCAGCAGCCAAGCGACAGCTGGAAACACCATATATTTT. Translated, it gives CASSQATAGNTIYF.

The rearrangement joins TRBV5-4 to TRBJ1-4; 7 bases match TRBD1. J was trimmed by 7 bases and V by 5 bases; bases with no gene match: 11. The CDR3 sequence is 15 residues long. Germline-derived CDR1 and CDR2 are SGHNT and YYREEE (reference sequence). The CDR3 here is CASSPDRAGGEKLFF. In DNA, the CDR3 is TGTGCCAGCAGTCCCGACAGGGCGGGGGGTGAAAAACTGTTTTTT.

The chain combines TRBV9 with TRBJ2-5; possible D gene TRBD1, 5 bases. This CDR3 region has 15 residues. From germline, CDR1 is SGDLS and CDR2 YYNGEE. V lost 0 bases and J 3 bases, leaving 12 bases between the germline ends. CDR3 sequence: CASSVGPVREETQYF. CDR3 sequence (DNA): TGTGCCAGCAGCGTAGGACCTGTCAGGGAAGAGACCCAGTACTTC.

This chain joins TRBV10-1 and TRBJ1-1, with a tentative D call TRBD1 (6 bases). CDR3 length equals 15 residues. Trimming shortened V by 0 bases and J by 2 bases, and 10 bases separated the two germline ends. CDR1 is WNHNN, CDR2 SYGVQD, per germline (reference sequence). The CDR3 reads CASSESLQGNTEAFF. The CDR3 DNA reads as TGCGCCAGCAGTGAGTCGCTACAGGGAAACACTGAAGCTTTCTTT.

The sample holds one count of this clone. The genes are TRBV14 and TRBJ2-3; TRBD1 is a possible D gene (5 bases). CDR1 and CDR2 from the germline V gene are SGHDN and FVKESK. V gave up 5 bases and J gave up 1 base, with 16 bases separating them. The CDR3 sequence is 16 residues long. In nucleotides, the CDR3 is TGTGCCAGCAGCGAGATGATGATGACAGGCACAGATACGCAGTATTTT. This translates into CASSEMMMTGTDTQYF.

Concerning this clone: Other DNA sequences of this sample code for an identical CDR3. This chain links TRBV7-2 with TRBJ2-5; the match to TRBD1 covers 9 bases. CDR1 is SGHTA and CDR2 is FQGNSA in the germline V gene. The V gene end was trimmed by 3 bases and the J gene end by 4 bases; junction bases not matched to a gene: 3. The length of the CDR3 is 14 residues. The CDR3 coding sequence is TGTGCCAGCAGCTTCTCGACAGGGGGAGAGACCCAGTACTTC. Protein: CASSFSTGGETQYF.

This CDR3 is CASLRGEKLFF. CDR3 DNA sequence: TGTGCCAGTCTAAGGGGGGAAAAACTGTTTTTT. The chain links TRBV19 to TRBJ1-4, with D perhaps matching TRBD1 (6 bases). The CDR3 is 11 residues long. The V and J ends lost 8 bases and 8 bases respectively, with 9 bases between them. Germline assignment: CDR1 LNHDA and CDR2 SQIVND (reference sequence).

V and J are TRBV5-6 and TRBJ1-1; D is uncertain. The germline V gene has CDR1 SGHDT and CDR2 YYEEEE. The length of the CDR3 is 12 residues. Trimming removed 5 bases from V and 4 bases from J, with 9 bases in between. CDR3 nucleotides: TGTGCCAGCAGTTTCGGTTCCACTGAAGCTTTCTTT. It yields the protein CASSFGSTEAFF.

In this sample, this clone turned up a few times. The chain joins TRBV6-5 to TRBJ1-5, with D unresolved. Germline CDR1 is MNHEY and CDR2 is SVGAGI. The CDR3 sequence is 15 residues long. The V and J ends lost 0 bases and 6 bases respectively, with 12 bases between them. DNA for the CDR3: TGTGCCAGCAGTTACTCTCCGGGGTTGGGTCAGCCCCAGCATTTT. This gives the protein CASSYSPGLGQPQHF.

This chain connects TRBV7-2 to TRBJ1-2; no definite D call. This CDR3 comprises 14 residues. Trimming left V 1 base short and J 2 bases short, with 8 bases between. CDR1 and CDR2 from the germline V gene are SGHTA and FQGNSA. The CDR3 sequence: CASSLDRQNYGYTF. The CDR3 DNA reads TGTGCCAGCAGCTTAGATCGTCAGAACTATGGCTACACCTTC.

The chain couples TRBV10-3 to TRBJ2-1, with TRBD1 matching over 8 bases. J was trimmed by 3 bases and V by 6 bases; bases with no gene match: 7. CDR1 and CDR2 from the germline V gene are ENHRY and SYGVKD. This CDR3 spans 15 amino acids. CDR3 in DNA: TGTGCCATCAGGGGAACGGACAGGGACTACAATGAGCAGTTCTTC. Translation gives CAIRGTDRDYNEQFF.

The rearrangement links TRBV5-8 to TRBJ1-5, with unresolved D. V was trimmed by 1 base and J by 15 bases, leaving 11 bases between them. The CDR3 is 11 residues long. Germline CDR1 is SGHTS and CDR2 is YDEGEE. The CDR3 sequence: CASSLYYGSHF. The CDR3 nucleotides are TGTGCCAGCAGCTTGTACTATGGCTCGCATTTT.

The chain is built from TRBV7-2 and TRBJ2-4, with 7 bases identical to TRBD1. Germline assignment: CDR1 SGHTA and CDR2 FQGNSA. There are 14 residues in the CDR3. Trimming took 1 base from V and 3 from J; bases not matched to a gene: 0. The CDR3 spells CASSLGQGKNIQYF. The CDR3 DNA sequence: TGTGCCAGCAGCTTAGGACAGGGCAAAAACATTCAGTACTTC.

V is TRBV10-1 and J is TRBJ2-3; possibly TRBD1 for D (5 bases). This CDR3 region has 16 residues. CDR1 WNHNN and CDR2 SYGVQD come from the germline V gene (reference sequence). Trimming shortened V by 4 bases and J by 0 bases, and 14 bases separated the two germline ends. CDR3 sequence reads: CASSALGQGSTDTQYF. The CDR3 DNA reads as TGCGCCAGCAGTGCCCTAGGACAAGGGAGCACAGATACGCAGTATTTT.

This sequence joins TRBV3-1 (or the pseudogene TRBV3-2) and TRBJ1-2, with D perhaps TRBD1 (6 bases). The CDR3 consists of 13 residues. Trimming shortened V by 2 bases and J by 7 bases, and 11 bases separated the two germline ends. In germline, CDR1 is LGHDT, CDR2 YNNKEL (reference sequence). CDR3 sequence (DNA): TGTGCCAGCAGCCAACCGGGGGCGCGTGGCTACACCTTC. As protein: CASSQPGARGYTF.

The V and J genes are TRBV24-1 and TRBJ2-3, with TRBD1 matching 7 bases. The CDR3 loop spans 17 amino acids. The V and J ends lost 4 bases and 4 bases, in that order; junction bases with no gene match: 13. The germline V gene has CDR1 KGHDR and CDR2 SFDVKD. The CDR3 sequence: CATSDPVSVTGPDTQYF. Here the CDR3 DNA reads TGTGCCACCAGTGACCCAGTTAGTGTGACAGGGCCAGATACGCAGTATTTT.

This clone was counted only a few times. This chain uses TRBV30 with TRBJ1-2, with 7 positions matching TRBD1. Germline V lookup: CDR1 GTSNPN, CDR2 SVGIG (reference sequence). With 3 bases clipped from V and 7 bases from J, the junction kept 11 bases outside the gene matches. This CDR3 has 14 residues. CDR3: CAWRGQPTGRGYTF. The CDR3 bases are TGTGCCTGGAGGGGACAGCCGACGGGTCGTGGCTACACCTTC.

The CDR3 protein is CASSLGDRGNTEAFF. CDR3 DNA sequence: TGCGCCAGCAGCTTGGGGGACAGGGGAAACACTGAAGCTTTCTTT. V gene TRBV5-1 combines with J gene TRBJ1-1; the match to TRBD1 covers 10 bases. Germline lookup yields CDR1 SGHRS and CDR2 YFSETQ. This CDR3 has 15 amino acids. J gave up 2 bases and V 0 bases, and 1 base lay outside the gene matches.

V is TRBV13 and J is TRBJ1-1, with 7 bases lining up with TRBD1. The CDR3 covers 16 residues. Germline V gene sequence: CDR1 PRHDT, CDR2 FYEKMQ (reference sequence). The V gene end was trimmed by 4 bases and the J gene end by 7 bases; junction bases not matched to a gene: 15. The CDR3 nucleotides read TGTGCCAGCAGCTCACAGCCCAGCCCTTGGACAGGTGAAGCTTTCTTT. The encoded protein is CASSSQPSPWTGEAFF.

The chain uses TRBV10-3 and TRBJ1-5; D gene uncertain. Trimming removed 3 bases from V and 4 bases from J, with 13 bases in between. The germline V gene has CDR1 ENHRY and CDR2 SYGVKD. The CDR3 runs to 15 residues. Here the CDR3 reads CAISESAILNQPQHF. In nucleotides, the CDR3 is TGTGCCATCAGTGAATCCGCTATCCTAAATCAGCCCCAGCATTTT.

V is TRBV27 and J is TRBJ2-5; D may be TRBD2 (5 bases). The CDR3 length is 13 residues. Germline lookup yields CDR1 MNHEY and CDR2 SMNVEV (reference sequence). Trimming removed 5 bases at V and 5 bases at J, with 12 bases between. The CDR3, as DNA: TGTGCCAGCAGTCGGACTCTCAGGGAGACCCAGTACTTC. It yields the protein CASSRTLRETQYF.

The gene calls are TRBV7-3 and TRBJ2-2; D might be TRBD2 (6 bases). Trimming removed 1 base at V and 1 base at J, with 13 bases between. The CDR3 has 17 residues. Germline CDR1 reads SGHTA; CDR2 reads FQGTGA. CDR3 residues: CASSLNAGNMNTGELFF. The CDR3 nucleotides read TGTGCCAGCAGCTTAAATGCGGGGAATATGAACACCGGGGAGCTGTTTTTT.

The genes are TRBV5-1 and TRBJ2-5; TRBD2 matches 9 bases. The CDR3 sequence is 15 residues long. J gave up 5 bases and V 2 bases, and 7 bases lay outside the gene matches. Germline loops: CDR1 SGHRS, CDR2 YFSETQ. The DNA for the CDR3 is TGCGCCAGCAGCTTAGGCGGGGGGGCCAGGGAGACCCAGTACTTC. Residues: CASSLGGGARETQYF. Full variable domain (outside the CDR3, taken from reference TRBV5-1 and TRBJ2-5): KAGVTQTPRYLIKTRGQQVTLSCSPISGHRSVSWYQQTPGQGLQFLFEYFSETQRNKGNFPGRFSGRQFSNSRSEMNVSTLELGDSALYLCASSLGGGARETQYFGPGTRLLVL.

The rearrangement joins TRBV7-2 to TRBJ2-5; 11 bases map to TRBD2. Unmatched junction bases numbered 9, after V lost 1 base and J lost 5 bases. The CDR3 has 17 amino acids. CDR1 and CDR2 from the germline V gene are SGHTA and FQGNSA. CDR3: CASSLERLAGGWETQYF. CDR3 coding DNA: TGTGCCAGCAGCTTAGAGCGTCTAGCGGGGGGCTGGGAGACCCAGTACTTC.

The rearrangement joins TRBV24-1 to TRBJ2-1; D possibly uses TRBD1 or TRBD2 (7 bases each). Trimming cost V 5 bases and J 6 bases, with 25 bases left between them. Germline CDR1 reads KGHDR; CDR2 reads SFDVKD. The CDR3 covers 18 residues. The DNA of the CDR3 is TGTGCCACCAGTGTACCCGTCGTGGGAGGGGGCGTAGGCAATGAGCAGTTCTTC. Translation: CATSVPVVGGGVGNEQFF.